The 30 T cell receptor beta chains listed next were all sequenced from one sample in a study of T cell changes during pregnancy in multiple sclerosis. Sequencing used immunoSEQ multiplex PCR; TCRdb keeps in-frame clones, though not all of them. The sample includes about 89,000 clones, just under 95% seen only once; the top ten take about 0.8%. This specimen was peripheral blood, taken in the third trimester of pregnancy. The receptors derive from a female donor with multiple sclerosis, enrolled in a pregnancy study.

The chain couples TRBV27 to TRBJ2-1, with 8 bases matching TRBD2. Germline CDR1 and CDR2: MNHEY and SMNVEV (reference sequence). The V and J ends lost 3 bases and 0 bases, in that order; junction bases with no gene match: 1. The CDR3 loop spans 15 amino acids. The CDR3 bases are TGTGCCAGCAGTTTTAGCGGGATCTCCTACAATGAGCAGTTCTTC. This codes for CASSFSGISYNEQFF.

The count of this clone is one. V and J are TRBV4-3 and TRBJ2-3; TRBD2 matches at 9 bases. The CDR3 spans 16 residues. With 1 base clipped from V and 4 bases from J, the junction kept 6 bases outside the gene matches. CDR1 is LGHNA, CDR2 YSLEER, per germline. The CDR3 reads CASSQVLAGVSDTQYF. CDR3 nucleotide sequence: TGCGCCAGCAGCCAAGTATTAGCGGGAGTTTCAGATACGCAGTATTTT.

The chain couples TRBV7-9 to TRBJ2-5; TRBD2 aligns across 7 bases. The CDR3 contains 16 residues. V shed 4 bases, J shed 2 bases, and the junction held 10 bases outside the gene matches. Germline lookup yields CDR1 SEHNR and CDR2 FQNEAQ (reference sequence). CDR3 region: CASSWHSGRGQETQYF. Written as DNA, the CDR3 is TGTGCCAGCAGCTGGCACTCGGGGCGGGGGCAAGAGACCCAGTACTTC.

V is TRBV21-1 and J is TRBJ1-1; the listed D gene, TRBD1, was not tested against the DNA. TRBV21-1 is noted as a pseudogene. The CDR3 is made up of 13 amino acids. CDR3 DNA sequence: TGTGCCAGCAGCGCAGTCCCGAACACTGAAGCTTTCTTT. This translates into CASSAVPNTEAFF.

This chain joins TRBV4-2 and TRBJ1-2; a weak D match, TRBD1 (5 bases). This CDR3 region has 15 residues. V was pared by 0 bases and J by 7 bases, with 15 bases between. Germline CDR1 and CDR2: LGHNA and YNFKEQ. The CDR3 spells CASSQDSSGVGGYTF. The CDR3 region has the DNA TGTGCCAGCAGCCAAGATAGTTCGGGGGTAGGTGGCTACACCTTC.

The chain is built from TRBV28 and TRBJ1-2, with 7 bases that match TRBD1. The germline CDR1 and CDR2 sequences are MDHEN and SYDVKM. The trim removed 0 bases at V and 6 bases at J, leaving 4 bases unmatched. The CDR3 is 14 amino acids. The CDR3 nucleotides read TGTGCCAGCAGTTTATGGGAGGGGGCGGATGGCTACACCTTC. This codes for CASSLWEGADGYTF.

CDR3 loop: CAISESGEGTFF. In nucleotides, the CDR3 is TGTGCCATCAGTGAGTCGGGTGAGGGTACTTTCTTT. The genes are TRBV10-3 and TRBJ1-1; unclear D gene. This CDR3 spans 12 amino acids. Trimming took off 0 bases at V and 12 bases at J, with 11 bases between the two ends. Germline V lookup: CDR1 ENHRY, CDR2 SYGVKD.

The V call is TRBV19, the J call TRBJ1-2; TRBD1 matches at 7 bases. J lost 5 bases, V lost 6 bases, and 12 bases had no gene match. The CDR3 has 15 residues. The germline V gene encodes CDR1 LNHDA and CDR2 SQIVND (reference sequence). The CDR3 coding sequence is TGTGCCAGTAGCCCTTCAACAGGGGAAGGTTATGGCTACACCTTC. Amino acids: CASSPSTGEGYGYTF. The full variable domain, completed using reference TRBV19 and TRBJ1-2, is DGGITQSPKYLFRKEGQNVTLSCEQNLNHDAMYWYRQDPGQGLRLIYYSQIVNDFQKGDIAEGYSVSREKKESFPLTVTSAQKNPTAFYLCASSPSTGEGYGYTFGSGTRLTVV.

In DNA, the CDR3 is TGTGCCAGCAGCTTAGTAACAGGGGGCGAAACTTTCTTT. Translation: CASSLVTGGETFF. V and J are TRBV7-7 and TRBJ1-1; 9 bases are a match to TRBD1. With V trimmed by 1 base and J by 12 bases, 6 bases remained unmatched. This CDR3 contains 13 residues. CDR1 and CDR2 from the germline V gene are SSHAT and FNYEAQ (reference sequence).

The V and J genes are TRBV9 and TRBJ1-5; TRBD1 might be the D (5 bases). This CDR3 spans 14 amino acids. The V end lost 0 bases, the J end lost 4 bases, and 8 bases lay between the germline ends. Germline CDR1 and CDR2: SGDLS and YYNGEE. The CDR3 DNA follows: TGTGCCAGCAGCGTAGGGGGGGGTAATCAGCCCCAGCATTTT. This sequence encodes CASSVGGGNQPQHF.

The sample holds one count of this clone. V and J are TRBV18 and TRBJ2-7; 7 bases fit TRBD1. This CDR3 has 16 residues. CDR1 is KGHSH and CDR2 is LQKENI in the germline V gene. Germline trimming cut 3 bases from V and 0 bases from J; bases unmatched to any gene: 8. DNA for the CDR3: TGTGCCAGCTCACCGGGACCGGGACAGAGCTCCTACGAGCAGTACTTC. Its protein product is CASSPGPGQSSYEQYF.

J is TRBJ2-6 and V is TRBV19; the match to TRBD2 covers 10 bases. V dropped 5 bases and J dropped 4; count of bases not matched to a gene: 5. The CDR3 extends over 16 amino acids. CDR1 is LNHDA, CDR2 SQIVND, per germline (reference sequence). The CDR3 sequence: CASSRLAGLGANVLTF. For the CDR3, the DNA is TGTGCCAGTAGTCGACTAGCGGGTTTGGGGGCCAACGTCCTGACTTTC.

V and J are TRBV18 and TRBJ2-1, with 9 bases aligning to TRBD1. In germline, CDR1 is KGHSH, CDR2 LQKENI. The junction had 4 bases not matched to a gene; V was cut back by 3 bases and J by 7 bases. The CDR3 runs 14 residues. The CDR3 is CASSPTGGENEQFF. CDR3 coding DNA: TGTGCCAGCTCACCCACAGGGGGCGAGAATGAGCAGTTCTTC. The full variable domain, with the rest looked up from reference TRBV18 and TRBJ2-1, is NAGVMQNPRHLVRRRGQEARLRCSPMKGHSHVYWYRQLPEEGLKFMVYLQKENIIDESGMPKERFSAEFPKEGPSILRIQQVVRGDSAAYFCASSPTGGENEQFFGPGTRLTVL.

The chain recombines TRBV4-1 with TRBJ2-1; 9 bases agree with TRBD2. J was trimmed by 0 bases and V by 4 bases; bases with no gene match: 7. CDR1 and CDR2 from the germline V gene are MGHRA and YSYEKL. The CDR3 is 17 amino acids. The CDR3 DNA reads as TGCGCCAGCAGCCCCCGGGATAGCGGGAGCTCCTACAATGAGCAGTTCTTC. It specifies CASSPRDSGSSYNEQFF.

The chain has TRBV19 and TRBJ2-7, with TRBD1 matching 8 bases. With V trimmed by 5 bases and J by 3 bases, 12 bases remained unmatched. Germline V gene sequence: CDR1 LNHDA, CDR2 SQIVND (reference sequence). The CDR3 spans 16 residues. The CDR3 coding sequence is TGTGCCAGTAGTTCCAATTCCGGGACAGGCCGCTACGAGCAGTACTTC. It specifies CASSSNSGTGRYEQYF.

The rearrangement links TRBV6-1 to TRBJ1-2, with D possibly matching TRBD1 (6 bases). Germline V gene data show CDR1 as MNHNS and CDR2 as SASEGT. V lost 8 bases, J lost 5 bases, and 12 bases lay in between. The CDR3 totals 12 residues. DNA for the CDR3: TGTGCCAGCTGGACAGCACAGTATGGCTACACCTTC. It specifies CASWTAQYGYTF.

Here the CDR3 reads CASVETSGGKQYF. In DNA, the CDR3 is TGTGCCAGCGTGGAGACTAGCGGGGGGAAGCAGTACTTC. The chain couples TRBV2 to TRBJ2-7, with TRBD2 matching over 13 bases. J lost 8 bases, V lost 8 bases, and 6 bases had no gene match. The V gene's germline CDR1 is SNHLY and CDR2 FYNNEI. The CDR3 consists of 13 residues. The whole variable domain, filled in from reference TRBV2 and TRBJ2-7, reads EPEVTQTPSHQVTQMGQEVILRCVPISNHLYFYWYRQILGQKVEFLVSFYNNEISEKSEIFDDQFSVERPDGSNFTLKIRSTKLEDSAMYFCASVETSGGKQYFGPGTRLTVT.

J is TRBJ2-7 and V is TRBV5-1; perhaps TRBD2 as D (5 bases). Trimming removed 3 bases at V and 4 bases at J, with 11 bases between. Germline lookup yields CDR1 SGHRS and CDR2 YFSETQ. The CDR3 consists of 13 residues. The CDR3 coding sequence is TGCGCCAGCAGCTCACTCAGCGGATACGAGCAGTACTTC. This translates into CASSSLSGYEQYF.

V is TRBV5-1 and J is TRBJ1-2; D is uncertain. V lost 3 bases to trimming and J lost 1 base, with 7 bases between them. The germline V gene encodes CDR1 SGHRS and CDR2 YFSETQ. CDR3 length equals 13 residues. The CDR3 sequence: CASSSGINYGYTF. The DNA of the CDR3 is TGCGCCAGCAGCTCCGGGATTAACTATGGCTACACCTTC.

The chain links TRBV27 to TRBJ1-1; unclear D gene. Trimming removed 7 bases at V and 3 bases at J, with 12 bases between. The CDR3 length is 13 residues. Per the germline V gene, CDR1 is MNHEY and CDR2 is SMNVEV (reference sequence). The CDR3, as DNA: TGTGCCAGCACCGGGGTAGCGGACACTGAAGCTTTCTTT. Its translation: CASTGVADTEAFF.

The genes are TRBV2 and TRBJ2-1; possibly TRBD1 for D (6 bases). The CDR3 extends over 12 amino acids. V dropped 8 bases and J dropped 3 bases, with 8 bases sitting between them. Germline V gene lookup returns CDR1 SNHLY and CDR2 FYNNEI. CDR3 bases: TGTGCCAGCGGACAGCTCTACAATGAGCAGTTCTTC. Encoded protein: CASGQLYNEQFF.

The gene calls are TRBV29-1 and TRBJ2-5, with D possibly being TRBD1 (6 bases). V shed 0 bases and J shed 3 bases, with 17 bases lying between them. The CDR3 sequence is 16 residues long. Germline CDR1 is SQVTM and CDR2 is ANQGSEA. This CDR3 is CSVEDVEDRRKETQYF. For the CDR3, the DNA is TGCAGCGTTGAAGACGTGGAGGACAGAAGGAAAGAGACCCAGTACTTC.

This chain connects TRBV2 to TRBJ2-7; 11 bases match TRBD2. V dropped 7 bases and J dropped 2; count of bases not matched to a gene: 4. Germline V gene lookup returns CDR1 SNHLY and CDR2 FYNNEI. The CDR3 is 14 residues long. In nucleotides, the CDR3 is TGTGCCAGCAAAGGGACTAGCGGAACCTACGAGCAGTACTTC. Translated, it gives CASKGTSGTYEQYF. Together with reference TRBV2 and TRBJ2-7, the CDR3 gives the full variable domain: EPEVTQTPSHQVTQMGQEVILRCVPISNHLYFYWYRQILGQKVEFLVSFYNNEISEKSEIFDDQFSVERPDGSNFTLKIRSTKLEDSAMYFCASKGTSGTYEQYFGPGTRLTVT.

The chain combines TRBV9 with TRBJ1-1, with D possibly being TRBD1 (6 bases). The CDR3 totals 16 residues. Trimming pared 4 bases from V and 1 base from J, leaving 17 bases between. The germline V gene encodes CDR1 SGDLS and CDR2 YYNGEE. The CDR3 spells CASSSRGGQQNTEAFF. The CDR3 coding sequence is TGTGCCAGCAGCTCGCGCGGAGGACAGCAGAACACTGAAGCTTTCTTT. Variable domain in full (rest from reference TRBV9 and TRBJ1-1): DSGVTQTPKHLITATGQRVTLRCSPRSGDLSVYWYQQSLDQGLQFLIQYYNGEERAKGNILERFSAQQFPDLHSELNLSSLELGDSALYFCASSSRGGQQNTEAFFGQGTRLTVV.

The chain is built from TRBV7-2 and TRBJ2-5, with a tentative D call TRBD1 (5 bases). V was trimmed by 3 bases and J by 7 bases, leaving 15 bases between them. Per the germline V gene, CDR1 is SGHTA and CDR2 is FQGNSA. The CDR3 contains 14 residues. The CDR3 DNA is TGTGCCAGCAGCTTGGAAACAGGTCCGGGGACCCAGTACTTC. Residues: CASSLETGPGTQYF.

This clone was detected a few times. The CDR3 spells CASSIGTLYGYTF. In DNA, the CDR3 is TGTGCCAGTAGTATAGGGACACTCTATGGCTACACCTTC. The chain links TRBV19 to TRBJ1-2, with a possible D match to TRBD1 (5 bases). V dropped 1 base and J dropped 4 bases, with 7 bases sitting between them. Germline V gene sequence: CDR1 LNHDA, CDR2 SQIVND (reference sequence). The CDR3 loop spans 13 amino acids.

The chain uses TRBV29-1 and TRBJ2-5, with D possibly matching TRBD2 (5 bases). V was pared by 2 bases and J by 4 bases, with 11 bases between. Per germline, CDR1 SQVTM and CDR2 ANQGSEA. The length of the CDR3 is 13 residues. The CDR3: CSVEQAGLETQYF. CDR3 sequence (DNA): TGCAGCGTTGAACAGGCGGGTCTAGAGACCCAGTACTTC.

The gene calls are TRBV19 and TRBJ1-5, with a possible D match to TRBD1 (5 bases). This CDR3 comprises 15 residues. V was shortened by 5 bases and J by 3 bases, with 14 bases between the two germline ends. Germline V gene sequence: CDR1 LNHDA, CDR2 SQIVND (reference sequence). DNA of the CDR3: TGTGCCAGTAGTTCAGGGAATTTATTCAATCAGCCCCAGCATTTT. It specifies CASSSGNLFNQPQHF. The complete variable domain, with remaining parts taken from reference TRBV19 and TRBJ1-5, reads DGGITQSPKYLFRKEGQNVTLSCEQNLNHDAMYWYRQDPGQGLRLIYYSQIVNDFQKGDIAEGYSVSREKKESFPLTVTSAQKNPTAFYLCASSSGNLFNQPQHFGDGTRLSIL.

This chain links TRBV5-1 with TRBJ2-1; D unresolved. Germline V gene lookup returns CDR1 SGHRS and CDR2 YFSETQ. With 0 bases removed from V and 7 bases from J, the gap between germline ends came to 11 bases. The CDR3 length is 14 residues. CDR3 sequence (DNA): TGCGCCAGCAGCTTGGATACAGCCATGAATGAGCAGTTCTTC. Protein product: CASSLDTAMNEQFF.

The chain employs TRBV7-2 and TRBJ2-7; D perhaps matches TRBD2 (5 bases). This CDR3 is built from 14 residues. Per germline, CDR1 SGHTA and CDR2 FQGNSA. Trimming left V 3 bases short and J 1 base short, with 10 bases between. CDR3 protein: CASSFQRVSYEQYF. CDR3 in DNA: TGTGCCAGCAGCTTTCAGAGGGTGTCCTACGAGCAGTACTTC.